One sample yielded the 12 T cell receptor beta chains listed below, sequenced in a study of shared clonotypes between healthy human individuals. Libraries were prepared by immunoSEQ multiplex PCR; TCRdb keeps only in-frame clonotypes and omits some of them. This repertoire shows around 330,000 clones, roughly 70% found once; its top ten account for 10%. What was sequenced was memory CD4+ T cells sorted from blood. The subset here: CD45RA-negative fraction. The source of these receptors is a man aged 25 to 45 in good health.

The table lists this clone with a few counts. The V and J genes are TRBV5-4 and TRBJ2-3, with 8 bases lining up with TRBD1. Per the germline V gene, CDR1 is SGHNT and CDR2 is YYREEE (reference sequence). CDR3 size: 14 residues. After removal of 3 bases from V and 6 bases from J, the junction contained 6 bases not matched to a gene. The CDR3 region is CASSSRTGTDTQYF. In nucleotides, the CDR3 is TGTGCCAGCAGCTCTAGGACAGGGACCGATACGCAGTATTTT. Filled out from reference TRBV5-4 and TRBJ2-3, the complete variable domain reads ETGVTQSPTHLIKTRGQQVTLRCSSQSGHNTVSWYQQALGQGPQFIFQYYREEENGRGNFPPRFSGLQFPNYSSELNVNALELDDSALYLCASSSRTGTDTQYFGPGTRLTVL.

V usage is TRBV18 and J usage is TRBJ1-5, with D uncertain. This CDR3 is built from 13 residues. CDR1 KGHSH and CDR2 LQKENI come from the germline V gene. Trimming cost V 6 bases and J 5 bases, with 11 bases left between them. The CDR3 DNA reads as TGTGCCAGCTCTCAAACCTCAGATCAGCCCCAGCATTTT. This codes for CASSQTSDQPQHF.

This clone occurred many times. The chain carries TRBV9 and TRBJ2-1, with 8 bases fitting TRBD2. Looked up from germline, CDR1 is SGDLS and CDR2 is YYNGEE. The CDR3 length is 17 residues. The V and J ends lost 4 bases and 0 bases, in that order; junction bases with no gene match: 9. The CDR3: CASSPGLATLSYNEQFF. CDR3 DNA sequence: TGTGCCAGCAGCCCTGGACTAGCAACACTCTCCTACAATGAGCAGTTCTTC.

This sequence joins TRBV11-2 and TRBJ2-1; 8 positions match TRBD2. The CDR3 sequence is 15 residues long. V shed 6 bases, J shed 0 bases, and the junction held 4 bases outside the gene matches. Germline V CDR1 and CDR2: SGHAT, FQNNGV. The CDR3 DNA reads TGTGCCAGCAGGACGAGCGGGAGCTCCTACAATGAGCAGTTCTTC. Its translation is CASRTSGSSYNEQFF.

The chain is built from TRBV28 and TRBJ2-2; D gene ambiguous. The CDR3 covers 18 residues. CDR1 and CDR2 (germline): MDHEN, SYDVKM. The V and J ends lost 2 bases and 4 bases respectively, with 20 bases between them. The CDR3 loop reads CASSLGYAVSRSTGELFF. CDR3 bases: TGTGCCAGCAGTTTAGGCTACGCCGTGAGTCGTAGCACCGGGGAGCTGTTTTTT.

The V and J genes are TRBV7-9 and TRBJ2-1; D is uncertain. Germline CDR1 SEHNR, CDR2 FQNEAQ (reference sequence). CDR3 length equals 17 residues. Trimming cost V 1 base and J 6 bases, with 19 bases left between them. CDR3 nucleotide sequence: TGTGCCAGCAGCTTAGGTTCGGGCACCGGGTCTGTCAATGAGCAGTTCTTC. Protein product: CASSLGSGTGSVNEQFF. The whole variable domain, remainder taken from reference TRBV7-9 and TRBJ2-1, is DTGVSQNPRHKITKRGQNVTFRCDPISEHNRLYWYRQTLGQGPEFLTYFQNEAQLEKSRLLSDRFSAERPKGSFSTLEIQRTEQGDSAMYLCASSLGSGTGSVNEQFFGPGTRLTVL.

In this sample, this clone turned up a few times. J is TRBJ1-2 and V is TRBV2; D possibly corresponds to TRBD1 (6 bases). Trimming removed 3 bases from V and 0 bases from J, with 14 bases in between. There are 16 residues in the CDR3. CDR1 is SNHLY and CDR2 is FYNNEI in the germline V gene. The CDR3 region has the DNA TGTGCCAGCAGTGATGTTTGGGACACGACTAACTATGGCTACACCTTC. This gives the protein CASSDVWDTTNYGYTF. Combining the CDR3 with reference TRBV2 and TRBJ1-2 gives the whole variable domain EPEVTQTPSHQVTQMGQEVILRCVPISNHLYFYWYRQILGQKVEFLVSFYNNEISEKSEIFDDQFSVERPDGSNFTLKIRSTKLEDSAMYFCASSDVWDTTNYGYTFGSGTRLTVV.

CDR3 sequence reads: CASSPKTSNTEAFF. The DNA of the CDR3 is TGTGCCAGCAGCCCGAAGACGAGCAACACTGAAGCTTTCTTT. The chain is built from TRBV5-5 and TRBJ1-1; D is unclear. Germline V gene lookup returns CDR1 SGHKS and CDR2 YYEKEE (reference sequence). Trimming removed 4 bases from V and 2 bases from J, with 12 bases in between. CDR3 length: 14 amino acids. The variable domain in full, completed from reference TRBV5-5 and TRBJ1-1, reads DAGVTQSPTHLIKTRGQQVTLRCSPISGHKSVSWYQQVLGQGPQFIFQYYEKEERGRGNFPDRFSARQFPNYSSELNVNALLLGDSALYLCASSPKTSNTEAFFGQGTRLTVV.

The rearrangement links TRBV9 to TRBJ1-4; D gene ambiguous. CDR3 length: 14 amino acids. Germline V CDR1 and CDR2: SGDLS, YYNGEE. Trimming pared 3 bases from V and 8 bases from J, leaving 14 bases between. CDR3 sequence (DNA): TGTGCCAGCAGCGCCCAGTCCATGGGCGAAAAACTGTTTTTT. Amino acids: CASSAQSMGEKLFF.

The CDR3 is CAATGHISGANVLTF. CDR3 nucleotides: TGTGCAGCTACGGGACACATCTCTGGGGCCAACGTCCTGACTTTC. The chain has TRBV19 and TRBJ2-6; D is perhaps TRBD1 (6 bases). The germline V gene has CDR1 LNHDA and CDR2 SQIVND (reference sequence). The CDR3 totals 15 residues.

The chain combines TRBV11-1 with TRBJ1-1; 8 nucleotides align to TRBD1. The junction had 10 bases not matched to a gene; V was cut back by 3 bases and J by 1 base. The germline V gene encodes CDR1 SGHAT and CDR2 FQDESV (reference sequence). The CDR3 loop spans 17 amino acids. Here the CDR3 DNA reads TGTGCCAGCAGCTTGTCAGCAGGTGGGACAGGGAACACTGAAGCTTTCTTT. Translated, it gives CASSLSAGGTGNTEAFF.

In regard to this clone: The junction does not match germline at one end; this may be a read error. The chain combines TRBV7-7 with TRBJ2-5; 8 bases match TRBD1. The CDR3 is 16 amino acids. The germline gives CDR1 SSHAT, CDR2 FNYEAQ (reference sequence). The CDR3 is CASSPNGNTGGETQYF. The CDR3 DNA is TGTGCTAGCAGCCCAAACGGTAACACAGGGGGAGAGACCCAGTACTTC.